This T cell receptor (beta chain) was documented in a study of T cell responses to AZD1222 COVID-19 vaccine. Study background: Some second doses came at about 4 weeks and others at about 12 weeks; these were pooled. Study conclusions and caveats: Clonal diversity was possibly underestimated, and the donors were mostly white British, with more females. Breadth and depth of Spike-specific TCRs rose after two AZD1222 doses.

A note on this clone: Its antigen is as yet unknown.

Sequenced by immunoSEQ multiplex PCR; TCRdb stores in-frame clones only, minus some. The sample consists of under 80,000 clones, 84% of them appearing once. This CDR3 comprises 13 residues. Trimming took 3 bases from V and 8 from J; bases not matched to a gene: 4. Looked up from germline, CDR1 is SGHDN and CDR2 is FVKESK. The TCR comes from an adult in good health. The sequences come from peripheral blood, collected on day 0 of AZD1222 vaccination. The chain recombines TRBV14 with TRBJ2-1, with TRBD2 matching over 7 bases. The CDR3 bases are TGTGCCAGCAGCCAGGGGGGGATCGATGAGCAGTTCTTC. Translated: CASSQGGIDEQFF.